This entry concerns a single T cell receptor (beta chain). Per the germline V gene, CDR1 is SGHTA and CDR2 is FQGNSA. This CDR3 region has 14 residues. V lost 2 bases and J lost 9; bases outside the gene matches: 5. The sample comes from a study of T cell changes during pregnancy in multiple sclerosis. Libraries were prepared by immunoSEQ multiplex PCR; TCRdb keeps only in-frame clonotypes and omits some of them. The profile covers tens of thousands of clones, with approximately 86% appearing a single time and approximately 1.1% taken by the ten largest. The clonotype was recovered from a female donor in good health, enrolled as a control in a pregnancy study. The V call is TRBV7-2, the J call TRBJ2-1, with 9 bases identical to TRBD2. This material consisted of CD4+ T cells from peripheral blood mononuclear cells, taken in the first trimester of pregnancy. The CDR3, as DNA: TGTGCCAGCAGCTTACCAGCGGGAGGTCCTGAGCAGTTCTTC. This translates into CASSLPAGGPEQFF.